The 31 T cell receptor beta chains below were found in one sample sequenced in a study of blood T cell repertoires in COVID-19. TCRdb's copy holds only in-frame clones and misses some; the assay was immunoSEQ multiplex PCR. The sample lists 120,000 or so clones, almost 80% seen once, with roughly 25% in the top ten. Sequenced: peripheral blood. The receptors shown here come from a human donor in a cohort sampled during active COVID-19.

The V gene is TRBV18, the J gene TRBJ1-5; 7 nucleotides match TRBD1. There are 15 residues in the CDR3. Germline CDR1 and CDR2: KGHSH and LQKENI. The V gene end was trimmed by 3 bases and the J gene end by 2 bases; junction bases not matched to a gene: 4. The DNA of the CDR3 is TGTGCCAGCTCACCCGGAGGACAGGGCAATCAGCCCCAGCATTTT. Protein sequence: CASSPGGQGNQPQHF.

The rearrangement joins TRBV27 to TRBJ2-7; 7 bases match TRBD2. CDR1 and CDR2 from the germline V gene are MNHEY and SMNVEV (reference sequence). This CDR3 comprises 17 residues. Trimming at V came to 5 bases and at J to 0 bases, leaving 13 bases not matched to a gene. CDR3 residues: CASSPRRRAGSSYEQYF. The DNA of the CDR3 is TGTGCCAGCAGTCCGCGGCGCCGAGCGGGAAGCTCCTACGAGCAGTACTTC.

V usage is TRBV15 and J usage is TRBJ2-1; no clear D. Germline CDR1 LNHNV, CDR2 YYDKDF (reference sequence). V gave up 1 base and J gave up 0 bases, with 10 bases separating them. This CDR3 region has 16 residues. The DNA for the CDR3 is TGTGCCACCAGCAGAGCGCCCGCAGGCTCCTACAATGAGCAGTTCTTC. This encodes CATSRAPAGSYNEQFF. Together with reference TRBV15 and TRBJ2-1, the CDR3 gives the full variable domain: DAMVIQNPRYQVTQFGKPVTLSCSQTLNHNVMYWYQQKSSQAPKLLFHYYDKDFNNEADTPDNFQSRRPNTSFCFLDIRSPGLGDTAMYLCATSRAPAGSYNEQFFGPGTRLTVL.

This clone was recorded a few times. The genes are TRBV10-3 and TRBJ2-7, with D maybe TRBD1 (6 bases). The CDR3 contains 17 residues. With 0 bases removed from V and 1 base from J, the gap between germline ends came to 16 bases. The V gene's germline CDR1 is ENHRY and CDR2 SYGVKD. The CDR3 spells CAISESLAGDSSYEQYF. In nucleotides, the CDR3 is TGTGCCATCAGTGAGTCGTTAGCAGGGGATTCATCCTACGAGCAGTACTTC.

A single count supports this clone. The chain recombines TRBV3-1 (or the pseudogene TRBV3-2) with TRBJ1-2; D is unresolved. This CDR3 is built from 13 residues. The germline V and J ends were trimmed by 1 base and 4 bases, with 7 bases remaining between them. Germline V lookup: CDR1 LGHDT, CDR2 YNNKEL (reference sequence). The DNA of the CDR3 is TGTGCCAGCAGCCAAGGGTGGGCCTATGGCTACACCTTC. It translates to CASSQGWAYGYTF.

The rearrangement uses TRBV7-2 and TRBJ2-4; no definite D call. The germline gives CDR1 SGHTA, CDR2 FQGNSA. The V and J ends lost 0 bases and 6 bases respectively, with 12 bases between them. The length of the CDR3 is 15 residues. The CDR3, as DNA: TGTGCCAGCAGCTTAGCGCAATTCAGTGGAAACATTCAGTACTTC. The encoded protein is CASSLAQFSGNIQYF. The entire variable domain, with the rest obtained from reference TRBV7-2 and TRBJ2-4, is as follows: GAGVSQSPSNKVTEKGKDVELRCDPISGHTALYWYRQSLGQGLEFLIYFQGNSAPDKSGLPSDRFSAERTGGSVSTLTIQRTQQEDSAVYLCASSLAQFSGNIQYFGAGTRLSVL.

This clone was found many times. V usage is TRBV19 and J usage is TRBJ2-1; TRBD2 aligns across 7 bases. CDR3 length: 15 amino acids. Germline V gene sequence: CDR1 LNHDA, CDR2 SQIVND (reference sequence). The V and J ends lost 9 bases and 2 bases, in that order; junction bases with no gene match: 10. The CDR3 here is CASQASAGAYNEQFF. The CDR3 region has the DNA TGTGCCAGCCAAGCCTCGGCGGGGGCCTACAATGAGCAGTTCTTC.

The CDR3 region is CASSFTSGGGSYNEQFF. The CDR3, as DNA: TGTGCCAGCAGCTTTACTAGCGGGGGGGGCTCCTACAATGAGCAGTTCTTC. The chain combines TRBV7-2 with TRBJ2-1, with 13 bases that match TRBD2. Germline values: CDR1 SGHTA, CDR2 FQGNSA. CDR3 length equals 17 residues. V was clipped by 3 bases and J by 0 bases; unmatched bases: 2. Filled out from reference TRBV7-2 and TRBJ2-1, the complete variable domain reads GAGVSQSPSNKVTEKGKDVELRCDPISGHTALYWYRQSLGQGLEFLIYFQGNSAPDKSGLPSDRFSAERTGGSVSTLTIQRTQQEDSAVYLCASSFTSGGGSYNEQFFGPGTRLTVL.

V and J are TRBV6-4 and TRBJ2-3, with D uncertain. Between the trimmed V and J ends, which lost 6 bases and 4 bases, there was a span of 14 bases. This CDR3 is built from 14 residues. From germline, CDR1 is MRHNA and CDR2 SNTAGT. The CDR3: CASRKQPESDTQYF. The DNA of the CDR3 is TGTGCCAGCAGGAAACAGCCCGAGTCAGATACGCAGTATTTT.

This sequence joins TRBV6-5 and TRBJ1-6; D unclear. Germline loops: CDR1 MNHEY, CDR2 SVGAGI. V lost 2 bases and J lost 3, with 11 bases in between. CDR3 size: 16 residues. The CDR3 protein is CASSYRVVGYNSPLHF. The CDR3 DNA reads as TGTGCCAGCAGTTACCGGGTCGTGGGCTATAATTCACCCCTCCACTTT.

CDR3 protein: CSASSTRGQNQPQHF. DNA of the CDR3: TGCAGTGCTAGTTCCACGAGGGGGCAGAATCAGCCCCAGCATTTT. This sequence joins TRBV20-1 and TRBJ1-5; 7 bases agree with TRBD1. CDR3 length equals 15 residues. The V gene end was trimmed by 3 bases and the J gene end by 4 bases; junction bases not matched to a gene: 9. CDR1 is DFQATT and CDR2 is SNEGSKA in the germline V gene (reference sequence).

The chain joins TRBV5-5 to TRBJ2-7, with 10 bases identical to TRBD2. Germline V gene data show CDR1 as SGHKS and CDR2 as YYEKEE (reference sequence). The junction had 6 bases not matched to a gene; V was cut back by 2 bases and J by 4 bases. The CDR3 loop spans 15 amino acids. The CDR3 here is CASSFLASGSYEQYF. CDR3 DNA: TGTGCCAGCAGCTTCCTGGCTAGCGGGAGTTACGAGCAGTACTTC.

The chain has TRBV19 and TRBJ2-1; 14 bases line up with TRBD2. CDR3 length: 17 residues. Germline trimming cut 7 bases from V and 3 bases from J; bases unmatched to any gene: 8. Germline CDR1 is LNHDA and CDR2 is SQIVND (reference sequence). The CDR3 protein is CASNPGTSGRLYNEQFF. The CDR3 DNA follows: TGTGCCAGTAACCCCGGGACTAGCGGGAGACTCTACAATGAGCAGTTCTTC.

This chain connects TRBV14 to TRBJ1-2, with 8 bases identical to TRBD1. This CDR3 has 13 residues. The V segment lost 4 bases and the J segment 4 bases; nucleotides outside the gene matches: 2. Germline V lookup: CDR1 SGHDN, CDR2 FVKESK. The CDR3 reads CASSRDRFYGYTF. DNA for the CDR3: TGTGCCAGCAGCCGGGACAGGTTCTATGGCTACACCTTC.

The V gene is TRBV7-6, the J gene TRBJ2-5; 12 nucleotides match TRBD2. CDR3 size: 17 residues. Germline values: CDR1 SGHVS, CDR2 FNYEAQ. Trimming at V came to 5 bases and at J to 2 bases, leaving 9 bases not matched to a gene. The DNA for the CDR3 is TGTGCCAGCAGCCCTCTGACTAGCGGGAGACTACAAGAGACCCAGTACTTC. Amino acid sequence: CASSPLTSGRLQETQYF.

The V gene is TRBV7-2, the J gene TRBJ2-1; 13 bases agree with TRBD2. This CDR3 is built from 15 residues. From germline, CDR1 is SGHTA and CDR2 FQGNSA. V lost 5 bases, J lost 10 bases, and 8 bases stayed unmatched. The CDR3 sequence is CASSPGLAGAREQFF. CDR3 nucleotides: TGTGCCAGCAGCCCCGGACTAGCGGGGGCGAGGGAGCAGTTCTTC.

This clone occurred a few times. The chain links TRBV4-3 to TRBJ1-6; D is unclear. The CDR3 sequence is 11 residues long. V dropped 0 bases and J dropped 14 bases, with 5 bases sitting between them. Germline V gives CDR1 LGHNA, CDR2 YSLEER. CDR3 coding DNA: TGCGCCAGCAGCCAAGATCTGTCCCTCCACTTT. Its translation: CASSQDLSLHF.

The chain links TRBV7-2 to TRBJ2-5, with D unclear. The CDR3 covers 11 residues. Germline values: CDR1 SGHTA, CDR2 FQGNSA. The V end lost 5 bases, the J end lost 3 bases, and 4 bases lay between the germline ends. This CDR3 is CASSIKETQYF. As DNA, the CDR3 is TGTGCCAGCAGCATAAAAGAGACCCAGTACTTC.

The J gene is TRBJ2-1, the V gene TRBV4-2; 11 bases fit TRBD2. CDR1 is LGHNA and CDR2 is YNFKEQ in the germline V gene. The CDR3 has 16 residues. With 2 bases clipped from V and 3 bases from J, the junction kept 3 bases outside the gene matches. Here the CDR3 reads CASSQLTSGSYNEQFF. The CDR3 coding sequence is TGTGCCAGCAGCCAACTTACTAGCGGGAGCTACAATGAGCAGTTCTTC.

The genes are TRBV3-1 (or the pseudogene TRBV3-2) and TRBJ1-1; no reliable D call. Germline CDR1 and CDR2: LGHDT and YNNKEL (reference sequence). V shed 0 bases and J shed 10 bases, with 9 bases lying between them. The CDR3 spans 12 residues. CDR3 residues: CASSQDGEAAFF. The CDR3 DNA is TGTGCCAGCAGCCAAGACGGGGAGGCAGCTTTCTTT.

J is TRBJ2-2 and V is TRBV28; a weak D match, TRBD1 (6 bases). Germline V lookup: CDR1 MDHEN, CDR2 SYDVKM. CDR3 size: 18 residues. V lost 5 bases and J 6 bases, leaving 25 bases between the germline ends. This CDR3 reads CASSPSRGLWFRAGELFF. The CDR3 DNA reads as TGTGCCAGCAGTCCTTCCAGGGGTCTCTGGTTTCGGGCCGGGGAGCTGTTTTTT. The full variable domain, with the rest looked up from reference TRBV28 and TRBJ2-2, is DVKVTQSSRYLVKRTGEKVFLECVQDMDHENMFWYRQDPGLGLRLIYFSYDVKMKEKGDIPEGYSVSREKKERFSLILESASTNQTSMYLCASSPSRGLWFRAGELFFGEGSRLTVL.

Notes on this clone: The sample holds other DNA sequences that translate to the same CDR3. The J gene is TRBJ1-2, the V gene TRBV19, with D perhaps TRBD1 (6 bases). Looked up from germline, CDR1 is LNHDA and CDR2 is SQIVND (reference sequence). The CDR3 extends over 13 amino acids. Trimming left V 5 bases short and J 4 bases short, with 11 bases between. This chain's CDR3 is CASSPQGFYGYTF. The CDR3 coding sequence is TGTGCCAGTAGTCCACAGGGTTTCTATGGCTACACCTTC.

The gene calls are TRBV2 and TRBJ1-1; D is possibly TRBD1 (5 bases). This CDR3 contains 13 residues. The germline V gene encodes CDR1 SNHLY and CDR2 FYNNEI. V was trimmed by 6 bases and J by 2 bases, leaving 10 bases between them. The CDR3 DNA is TGTGCCAGCAGAGGGCAGGGAAACACTGAAGCTTTCTTT. Its translation: CASRGQGNTEAFF.

This sequence joins TRBV7-9 and TRBJ1-2; TRBD1 might be the D (5 bases). Trimming stripped 3 bases from V and 5 bases from J, with 7 bases between. Germline loops: CDR1 SEHNR, CDR2 FQNEAQ (reference sequence). CDR3 length: 12 residues. CDR3: CASSFDSYGYTF. The CDR3 DNA reads TGTGCCAGCAGCTTCGACAGTTATGGCTACACCTTC. The variable domain in full, with the rest retrieved from reference TRBV7-9 and TRBJ1-2, is DTGVSQNPRHKITKRGQNVTFRCDPISEHNRLYWYRQTLGQGPEFLTYFQNEAQLEKSRLLSDRFSAERPKGSFSTLEIQRTEQGDSAMYLCASSFDSYGYTFGSGTRLTVV.

The chain has TRBV30 and TRBJ2-5; 8 bases are a match to TRBD1. The CDR3 runs to 14 residues. V lost 7 bases to trimming and J lost 3 bases; unmatched junction nucleotides: 10. The germline V gene has CDR1 GTSNPN and CDR2 SVGIG (reference sequence). Here the CDR3 DNA reads TGTGCCTATAAATCCAACAGGGGGGAAGAGACCCAGTACTTC. Translated, it gives CAYKSNRGEETQYF.

The gene calls are TRBV5-1 and TRBJ1-5, with D possibly TRBD1 on 5 matching bases. Trimming cost V 0 bases and J 2 bases, with 18 bases left between them. Germline V gene lookup returns CDR1 SGHRS and CDR2 YFSETQ. CDR3 length: 18 residues. The CDR3 nucleotides are TGCGCCAGCAGCTTGGAGGGACCCGGAGGGGCTCGCAATCAGCCCCAGCATTTT. Its translation: CASSLEGPGGARNQPQHF.

This clone was seen more than once but under ten times. The V call is TRBV5-1, the J call TRBJ2-5, with 13 bases matching TRBD2. The V gene's germline CDR1 is SGHRS and CDR2 YFSETQ. The CDR3 loop spans 17 amino acids. Germline trimming cut 5 bases from V and 5 bases from J; bases unmatched to any gene: 12. CDR3 DNA sequence: TGCGCCAGCAGACCCCTTACTAGCGGGGGGGTAGGGGAGACCCAGTACTTC. This translates into CASRPLTSGGVGETQYF.

J is TRBJ2-5 and V is TRBV4-1; maybe TRBD2 (5 bases). Germline CDR1 and CDR2: MGHRA and YSYEKL. The CDR3 length is 16 residues. Trimming pared 0 bases from V and 5 bases from J, leaving 16 bases between. The CDR3 nucleotides read TGCGCCAGCAGCCAAGAGGTGGCTAGCCGCGGGGAGACCCAGTACTTC. This encodes CASSQEVASRGETQYF.

V is TRBV5-1 and J is TRBJ1-4; weak D call: TRBD1 (5 bases). Germline V gene lookup returns CDR1 SGHRS and CDR2 YFSETQ. V was trimmed by 0 bases and J by 0 bases, leaving 12 bases between them. The CDR3 contains 17 residues. The CDR3 loop reads CASSLGQNLATNEKLFF. As DNA, the CDR3 is TGCGCCAGCAGCTTGGGACAGAACCTTGCAACTAATGAAAAACTGTTTTTT.

The rearrangement joins TRBV2 to TRBJ2-7, with 7 bases lining up with TRBD2. Germline CDR1 is SNHLY and CDR2 is FYNNEI. J lost 6 bases, V lost 3 bases, and 8 bases had no gene match. This CDR3 spans 14 amino acids. Here the CDR3 DNA reads TGTGCCAGCAGTGAGAGGCGGGAGAACGGCGAGCAGTACTTC. As protein: CASSERRENGEQYF.

J is TRBJ2-5 and V is TRBV11-1; 7 positions match TRBD1. This CDR3 has 13 amino acids. Germline values: CDR1 SGHAT, CDR2 FQDESV (reference sequence). Trimming took 5 bases from V and 3 from J; bases not matched to a gene: 3. Written as DNA, the CDR3 is TGTGCCAGCAGCGTAGGACAGGAAGAGACCCAGTACTTC. This encodes CASSVGQEETQYF.